One T cell receptor beta chain is described in this entry. The source of the sample is a study of T cell changes during pregnancy in multiple sclerosis. The table came from immunoSEQ multiplex PCR; TCRdb's copy has only in-frame clones and leaves some out. Altogether tens of thousands of clones are present, approximately 91% being singletons, with the ten largest covering roughly 9%. The sequences come from CD8+ T cells from peripheral blood mononuclear cells, collected after pregnancy. This sequence originates from a female donor with multiple sclerosis, enrolled in a pregnancy study.

CDR3 sequence: CASSLRQGVYGYTF. For the CDR3, the DNA is TGTGCCAGCAGCTTGAGACAGGGGGTCTATGGCTACACCTTC. The chain employs TRBV5-6 and TRBJ1-2, with TRBD1 matching 9 bases. V dropped 1 base and J dropped 4; count of bases not matched to a gene: 2. The CDR3 spans 14 residues. The V gene's germline CDR1 is SGHDT and CDR2 YYEEEE. Full variable domain (remainder filled in from reference TRBV5-6 and TRBJ1-2): DAGVTQSPTHLIKTRGQQVTLRCSPKSGHDTVSWYQQALGQGPQFIFQYYEEEERQRGNFPDRFSGHQFPNYSSELNVNALLLGDSALYLCASSLRQGVYGYTFGSGTRLTVV.